The clone carrying this T cell receptor beta chain was counted only a few times. What it binds is unknown. Constant-segment primers were used for 5'RACE, and the resulting TCR alpha and TCR beta cDNA libraries carried sample barcodes and UMIs. TCRdb called the 5' RACE reads again in MiXCR, with one record for every CDR3 protein. The sample records more than 120,000 distinct CDR3 sequences, over 15% being singletons. This specimen belongs to a study of T-cell memory formation after mild COVID-19. Study-wide results and limits: SARS-CoV-2 specificity was not confirmed for second-wave clones peaking on day 37. Pre-infection memory carried some responding clones, suggesting that cross-reactive memory joined.

Germline CDR1 and CDR2: SGHTA and FQGTGA. The V end was cut by 1 base, the J end by 6 bases, with 21 bases between. The CDR3 totals 17 residues. The TCR sequence derives from an adult woman who had mild COVID-19 (a few samples of this study predate the infection). Cell type and time point are not known. Sequencing was done on a sample of PBMCs or a T cell subset sorted from them (not recorded which). V is TRBV7-3 and J is TRBJ1-2, with TRBD1 as a possible D gene (5 bases). Here the CDR3 DNA reads TGTGCCAGCAGCTTAAATTCGCATAGTCTTGGGGCTAATGGCTACACCTTC. It encodes CASSLNSHSLGANGYTF.